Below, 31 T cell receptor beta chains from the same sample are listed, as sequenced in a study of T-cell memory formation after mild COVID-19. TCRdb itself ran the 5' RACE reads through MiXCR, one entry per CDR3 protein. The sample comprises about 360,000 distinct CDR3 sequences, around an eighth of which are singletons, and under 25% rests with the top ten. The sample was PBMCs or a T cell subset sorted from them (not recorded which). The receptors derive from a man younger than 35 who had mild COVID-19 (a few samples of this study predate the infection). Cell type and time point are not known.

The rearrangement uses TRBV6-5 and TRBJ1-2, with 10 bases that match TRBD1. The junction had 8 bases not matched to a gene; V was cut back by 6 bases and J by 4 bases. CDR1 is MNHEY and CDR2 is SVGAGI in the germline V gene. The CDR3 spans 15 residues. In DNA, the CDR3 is TGTGCCAGCAGCCTCGGGGGGACAGGGGTCTATGGCTACACCTTC. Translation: CASSLGGTGVYGYTF.

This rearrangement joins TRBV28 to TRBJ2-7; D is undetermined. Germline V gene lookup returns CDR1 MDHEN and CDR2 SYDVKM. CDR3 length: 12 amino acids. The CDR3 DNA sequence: TGTGACAGCAGTTCTTCCAAGTACGAGCAGTACGTC. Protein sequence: CDSSSSKYEQYV.

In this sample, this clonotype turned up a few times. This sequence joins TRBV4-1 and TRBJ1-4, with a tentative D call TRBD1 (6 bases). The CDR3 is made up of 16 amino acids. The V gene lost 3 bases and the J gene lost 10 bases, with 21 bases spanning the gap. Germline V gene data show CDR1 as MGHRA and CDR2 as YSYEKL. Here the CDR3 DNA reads TGCGCCAGCAGCCAGGGGACAAGAACTTCGGGGCTAAAACTGTTTTTT. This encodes CASSQGTRTSGLKLFF.

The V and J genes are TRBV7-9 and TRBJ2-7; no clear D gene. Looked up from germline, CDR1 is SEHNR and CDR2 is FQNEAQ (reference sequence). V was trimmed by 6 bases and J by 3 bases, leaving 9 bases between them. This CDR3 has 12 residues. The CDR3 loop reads CASRLRIYEQYV. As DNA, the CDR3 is TGTGCCAGCAGATTAAGGATCTACGAGCAGTACGTC.

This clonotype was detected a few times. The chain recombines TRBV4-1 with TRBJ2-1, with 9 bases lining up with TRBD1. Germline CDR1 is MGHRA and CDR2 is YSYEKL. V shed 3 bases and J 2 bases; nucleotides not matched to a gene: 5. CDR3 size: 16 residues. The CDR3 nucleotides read TGCGCCAGCAGCCATTGGACAGGGGACCCCTACAATGAGCAGTTCTTC. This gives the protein CASSHWTGDPYNEQFF.

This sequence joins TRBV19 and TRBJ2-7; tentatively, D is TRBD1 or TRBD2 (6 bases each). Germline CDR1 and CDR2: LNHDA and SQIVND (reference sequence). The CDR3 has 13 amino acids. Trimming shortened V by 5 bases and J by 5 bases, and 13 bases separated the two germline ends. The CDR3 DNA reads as TGTGCCAGTAGTCTCGGGGGCGTCCACGAGCAGTACGTC. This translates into CASSLGGVHEQYV.

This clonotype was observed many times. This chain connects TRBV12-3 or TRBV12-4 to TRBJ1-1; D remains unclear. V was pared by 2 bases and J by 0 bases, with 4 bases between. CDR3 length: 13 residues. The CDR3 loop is CASSLQVNTEAFF. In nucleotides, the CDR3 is TGTGCCAGCAGTTTACAGGTGAACACTGAAGCTTTCTTT.

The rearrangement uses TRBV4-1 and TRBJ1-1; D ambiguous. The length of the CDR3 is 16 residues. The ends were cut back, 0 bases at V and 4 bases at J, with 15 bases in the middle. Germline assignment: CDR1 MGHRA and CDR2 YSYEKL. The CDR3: CASSQDKGRHLTEAFF. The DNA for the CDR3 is TGCGCCAGCAGCCAAGATAAAGGCCGACACCTCACTGAAGCTTTCTTT.

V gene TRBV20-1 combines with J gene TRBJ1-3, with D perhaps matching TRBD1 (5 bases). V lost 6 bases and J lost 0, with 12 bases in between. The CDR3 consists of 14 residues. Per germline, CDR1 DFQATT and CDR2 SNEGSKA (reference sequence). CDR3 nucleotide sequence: TGCAGTGCGGTCAGGGAAAGCTCTGGAAACACCATATATTTT. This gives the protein CSAVRESSGNTIYF.

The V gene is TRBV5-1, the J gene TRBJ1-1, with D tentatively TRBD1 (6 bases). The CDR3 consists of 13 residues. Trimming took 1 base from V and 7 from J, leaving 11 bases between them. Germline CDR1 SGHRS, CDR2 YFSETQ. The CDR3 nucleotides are TGCGCCAGCAGCTTGATGGGGGGCGTTGAAGCTTTCTTT. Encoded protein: CASSLMGGVEAFF.

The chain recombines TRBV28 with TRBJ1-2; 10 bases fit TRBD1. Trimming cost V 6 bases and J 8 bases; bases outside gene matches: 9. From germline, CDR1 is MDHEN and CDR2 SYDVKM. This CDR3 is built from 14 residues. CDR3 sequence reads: CASRSGTGEWGYTF. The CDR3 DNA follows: TGTGCCAGCAGGTCCGGGACAGGGGAGTGGGGCTACACCTTC.

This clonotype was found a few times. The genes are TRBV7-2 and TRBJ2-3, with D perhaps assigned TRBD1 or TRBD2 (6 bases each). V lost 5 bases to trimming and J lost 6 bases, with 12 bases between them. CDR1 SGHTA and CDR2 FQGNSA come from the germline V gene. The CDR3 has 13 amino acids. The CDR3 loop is CASSQRGADTQYF. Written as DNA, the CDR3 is TGTGCCAGCAGCCAAAGGGGGGCGGATACGCAGTATTTT.

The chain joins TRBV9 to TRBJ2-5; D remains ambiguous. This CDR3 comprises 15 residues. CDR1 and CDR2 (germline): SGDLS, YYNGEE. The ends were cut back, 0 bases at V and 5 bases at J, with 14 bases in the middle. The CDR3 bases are TGTGCCAGCAGCGTAGGTGTGCTTCCCGGTGAGACCCAGTACTTC. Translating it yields CASSVGVLPGETQYF. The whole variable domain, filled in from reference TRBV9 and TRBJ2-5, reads DSGVTQTPKHLITATGQRVTLRCSPRSGDLSVYWYQQSLDQGLQFLIQYYNGEERAKGNILERFSAQQFPDLHSELNLSSLELGDSALYFCASSVGVLPGETQYFGPGTRLLVL.

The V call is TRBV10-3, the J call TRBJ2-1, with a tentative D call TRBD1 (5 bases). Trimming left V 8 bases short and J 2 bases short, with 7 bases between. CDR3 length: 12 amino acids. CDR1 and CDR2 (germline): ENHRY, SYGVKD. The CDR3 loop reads CAIAGPYNEQFF. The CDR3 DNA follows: TGTGCCATCGCAGGGCCCTACAATGAGCAGTTCTTC.

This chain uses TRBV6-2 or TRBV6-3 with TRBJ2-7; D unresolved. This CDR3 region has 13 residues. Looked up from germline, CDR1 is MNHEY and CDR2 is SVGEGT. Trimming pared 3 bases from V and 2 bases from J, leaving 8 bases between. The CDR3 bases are TGTGCCAGCAGTTATGCACCTACCTACGAGCAGTACGTC. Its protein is CASSYAPTYEQYV.

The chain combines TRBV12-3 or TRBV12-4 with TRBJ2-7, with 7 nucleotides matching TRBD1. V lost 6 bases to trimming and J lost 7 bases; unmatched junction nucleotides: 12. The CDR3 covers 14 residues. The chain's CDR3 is CASSDTGVPGEQYV. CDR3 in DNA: TGTGCCAGCAGCGATACAGGGGTTCCGGGGGAGCAGTACGTC.

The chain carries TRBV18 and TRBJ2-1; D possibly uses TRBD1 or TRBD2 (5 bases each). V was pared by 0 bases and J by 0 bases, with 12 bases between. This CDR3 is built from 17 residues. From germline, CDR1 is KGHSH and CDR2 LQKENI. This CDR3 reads CASSPPVWDGSYNEQFF. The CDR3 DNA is TGTGCCAGCTCACCACCGGTTTGGGACGGCTCCTACAATGAGCAGTTCTTC. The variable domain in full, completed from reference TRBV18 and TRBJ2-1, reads NAGVMQNPRHLVRRRGQEARLRCSPMKGHSHVYWYRQLPEEGLKFMVYLQKENIIDESGMPKERFSAEFPKEGPSILRIQQVVRGDSAAYFCASSPPVWDGSYNEQFFGPGTRLTVL.

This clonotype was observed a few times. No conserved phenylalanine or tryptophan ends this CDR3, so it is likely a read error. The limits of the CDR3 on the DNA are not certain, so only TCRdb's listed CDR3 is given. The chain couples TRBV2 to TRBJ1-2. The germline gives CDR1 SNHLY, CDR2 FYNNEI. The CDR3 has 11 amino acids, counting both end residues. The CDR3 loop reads CASSEYSRCLL.

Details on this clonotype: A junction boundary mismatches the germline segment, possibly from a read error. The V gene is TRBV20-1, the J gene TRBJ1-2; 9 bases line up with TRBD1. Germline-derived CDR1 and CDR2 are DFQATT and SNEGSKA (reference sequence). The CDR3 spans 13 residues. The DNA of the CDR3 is TGCAGTGCTAGGTGGGACAGGGACTATGGCTACAACTTC. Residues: CSARWDRDYGYNF.

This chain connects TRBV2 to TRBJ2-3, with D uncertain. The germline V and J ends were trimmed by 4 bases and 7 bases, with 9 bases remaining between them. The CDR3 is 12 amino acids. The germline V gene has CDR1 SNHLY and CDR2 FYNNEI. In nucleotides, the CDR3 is TGTGCCAGCAGTGGGGGTCCGAATACGCAGTATTTT. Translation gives CASSGGPNTQYF.

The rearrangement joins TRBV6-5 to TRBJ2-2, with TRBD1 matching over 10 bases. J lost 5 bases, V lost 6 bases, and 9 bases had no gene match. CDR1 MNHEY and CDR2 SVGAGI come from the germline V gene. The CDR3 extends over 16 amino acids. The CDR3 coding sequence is TGTGCCAGCAGGACGCCGGGACAGGGGTTGACCGGGGAGCTGTTTTTT. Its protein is CASRTPGQGLTGELFF.

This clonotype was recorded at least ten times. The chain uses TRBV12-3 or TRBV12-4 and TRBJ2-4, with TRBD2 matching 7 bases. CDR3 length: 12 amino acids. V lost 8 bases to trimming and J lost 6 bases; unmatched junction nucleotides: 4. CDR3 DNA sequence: TGTGCCAGCTCCGGGGAGGGAAACATTCAGTACTTC. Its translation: CASSGEGNIQYF.

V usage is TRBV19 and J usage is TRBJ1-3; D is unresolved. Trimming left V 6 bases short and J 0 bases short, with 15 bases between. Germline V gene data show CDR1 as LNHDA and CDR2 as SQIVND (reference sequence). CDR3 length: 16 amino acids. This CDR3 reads CASSRRRPHSGNTIYF. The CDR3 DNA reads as TGTGCCAGTAGCCGACGCAGACCCCACTCTGGAAACACCATATATTTT.

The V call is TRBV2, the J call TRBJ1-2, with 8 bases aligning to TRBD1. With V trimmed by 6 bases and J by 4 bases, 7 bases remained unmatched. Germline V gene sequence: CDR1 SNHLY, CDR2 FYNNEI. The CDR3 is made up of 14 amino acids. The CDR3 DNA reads TGTGCCAGCAGCCCGGGACAGGTTGTCTATGGCTACACCTTC. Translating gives CASSPGQVVYGYTF. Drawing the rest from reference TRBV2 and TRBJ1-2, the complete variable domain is EPEVTQTPSHQVTQMGQEVILRCVPISNHLYFYWYRQILGQKVEFLVSFYNNEISEKSEIFDDQFSVERPDGSNFTLKIRSTKLEDSAMYFCASSPGQVVYGYTFGSGTRLTVV.

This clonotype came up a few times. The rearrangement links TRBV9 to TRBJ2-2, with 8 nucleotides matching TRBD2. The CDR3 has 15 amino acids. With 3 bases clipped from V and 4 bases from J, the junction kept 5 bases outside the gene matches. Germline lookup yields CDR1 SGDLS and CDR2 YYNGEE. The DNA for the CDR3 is TGTGCCAGCAGCGCCGCCGGGGGGGGCACCGGGGAGCTGTTTTTT. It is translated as CASSAAGGGTGELFF. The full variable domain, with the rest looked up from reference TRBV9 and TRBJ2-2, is DSGVTQTPKHLITATGQRVTLRCSPRSGDLSVYWYQQSLDQGLQFLIQYYNGEERAKGNILERFSAQQFPDLHSELNLSSLELGDSALYFCASSAAGGGTGELFFGEGSRLTVL.

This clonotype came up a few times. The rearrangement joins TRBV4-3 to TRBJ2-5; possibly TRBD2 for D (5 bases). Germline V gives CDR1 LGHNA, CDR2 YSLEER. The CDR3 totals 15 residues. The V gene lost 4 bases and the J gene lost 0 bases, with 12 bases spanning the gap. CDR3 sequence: CASSRGLLDQETQYF. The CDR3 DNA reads TGCGCCAGCAGCCGGGGATTACTAGACCAAGAGACCCAGTACTTC.

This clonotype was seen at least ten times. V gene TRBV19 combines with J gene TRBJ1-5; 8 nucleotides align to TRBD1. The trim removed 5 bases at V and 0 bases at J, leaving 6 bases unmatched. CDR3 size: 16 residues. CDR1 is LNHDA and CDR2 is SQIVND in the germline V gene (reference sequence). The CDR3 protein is CASSGTGANSNQPQHF. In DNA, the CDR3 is TGTGCCAGTAGTGGGACAGGAGCAAATAGCAATCAGCCCCAGCATTTT.

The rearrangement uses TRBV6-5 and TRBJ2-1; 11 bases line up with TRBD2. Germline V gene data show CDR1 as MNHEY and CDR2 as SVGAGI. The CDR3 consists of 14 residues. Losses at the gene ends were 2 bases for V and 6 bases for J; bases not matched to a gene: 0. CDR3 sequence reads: CASSYGTSGNEQFF. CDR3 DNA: TGTGCCAGCAGTTACGGGACTAGCGGCAATGAGCAGTTCTTC.

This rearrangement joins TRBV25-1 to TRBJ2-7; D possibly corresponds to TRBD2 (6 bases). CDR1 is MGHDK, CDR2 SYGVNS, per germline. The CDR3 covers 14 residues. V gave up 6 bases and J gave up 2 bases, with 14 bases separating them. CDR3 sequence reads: CASSAGTGTYEQYF. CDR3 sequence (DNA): TGTGCCAGCAGCGCCGGGACTGGAACCTACGAGCAGTACTTC.

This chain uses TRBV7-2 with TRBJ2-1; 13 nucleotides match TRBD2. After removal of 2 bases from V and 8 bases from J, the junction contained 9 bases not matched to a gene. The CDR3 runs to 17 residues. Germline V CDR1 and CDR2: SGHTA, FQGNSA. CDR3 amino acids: CASSLPIRLAGGHEQFF. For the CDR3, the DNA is TGTGCCAGCAGCTTACCTATTCGACTAGCGGGGGGTCATGAGCAGTTCTTC.

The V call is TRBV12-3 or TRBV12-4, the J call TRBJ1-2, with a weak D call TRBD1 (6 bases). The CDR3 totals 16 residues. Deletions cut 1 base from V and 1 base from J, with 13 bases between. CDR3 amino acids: CASSLGGASFNYGYTF. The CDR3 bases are TGTGCCAGCAGTTTAGGGGGGGCCAGCTTTAACTATGGCTACACCTTC.